This TCR beta chain came from a study of CD8 T cells in Susac syndrome. About the study: Blood was drawn from patients with Susac syndrome. At that point, they were therapy-naive, on corticosteroids, or on intravenous immunoglobulin alone.

TEMRA cells were FACS-enriched, and CD8+ and CD4+ T cells were isolated negatively. RNA totalling about 0.45 to 1 ug underwent reverse transcription with random hexamers. It was immunoSEQ multiplex PCR that amplified TCR beta CDR3 across 54 Vbeta and 13 Jbeta. One entry per CDR3 protein results from TCRdb running MiXCR on the immunoSEQ multiplex PCR reads. This sample has some 99,000 distinct CDR3 sequences, with roughly 94% found just once. CDR3 length: 15 amino acids. Trimming took 6 bases from V and 6 from J; bases not matched to a gene: 15. The germline gives CDR1 DFQATT, CDR2 SNEGSKA (reference sequence).

The rearrangement links TRBV20-1 to TRBJ2-7; 9 nucleotides line up with TRBD2. This clonotype was sampled from a human donor with Susac syndrome. Sequenced: CD4+ T cells from PBMCs. CDR3 sequence reads: CSAPIGGRGGAEQYF. The DNA for the CDR3 is TGCAGTGCCCCCATTGGGGGACGCGGGGGGGCCGAGCAGTACTTC.